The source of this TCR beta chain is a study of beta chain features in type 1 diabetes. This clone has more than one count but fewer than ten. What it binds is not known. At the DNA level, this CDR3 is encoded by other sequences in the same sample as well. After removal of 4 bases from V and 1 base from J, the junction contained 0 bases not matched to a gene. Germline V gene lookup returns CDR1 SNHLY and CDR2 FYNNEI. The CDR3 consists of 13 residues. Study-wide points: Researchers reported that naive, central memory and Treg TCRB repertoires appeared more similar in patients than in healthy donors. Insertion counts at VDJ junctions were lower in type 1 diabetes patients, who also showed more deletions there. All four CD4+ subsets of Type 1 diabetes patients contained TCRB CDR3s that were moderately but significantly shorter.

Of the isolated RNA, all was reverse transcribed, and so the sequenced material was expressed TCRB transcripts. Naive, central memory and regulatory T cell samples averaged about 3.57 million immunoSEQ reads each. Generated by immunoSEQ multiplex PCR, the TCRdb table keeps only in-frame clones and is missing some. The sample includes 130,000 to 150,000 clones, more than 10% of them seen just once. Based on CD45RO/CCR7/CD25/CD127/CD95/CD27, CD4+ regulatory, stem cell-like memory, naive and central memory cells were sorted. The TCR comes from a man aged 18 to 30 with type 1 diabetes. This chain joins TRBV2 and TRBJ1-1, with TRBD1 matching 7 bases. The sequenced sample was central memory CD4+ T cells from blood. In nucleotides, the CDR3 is TGTGCCAGCAGTGGACAGGGGAACACTGAAGCTTTCTTT. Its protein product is CASSGQGNTEAFF.